The clone carrying this T cell receptor beta chain was counted a few times. What it recognizes is unknown. Germline V lookup: CDR1 DFQATT, CDR2 SNEGSKA (reference sequence). The CDR3 is 12 amino acids. For TCR beta, libraries came from quantitative 5'-RACE with molecular barcodes. TCRdb re-called the 5' RACE reads with MiXCR, one entry per CDR3 protein. The repertoire holds tens of thousands of distinct CDR3 sequences, with approximately 5.7% as singletons. The sample comes from a study of CD8 T cells in ankylosing spondylitis. Study-level results: Disease-linked clones displayed a CD8+ phenotype and appeared relatively rarely in peripheral blood. A motif of 7 to 9 highly homologous TCR beta variants was seen as apparently characteristic of ankylosing spondylitis blood. Matched ankylosing spondylitis synovial fluid reportedly showed significant enrichment of disease-linked clones.

The sequencing sample was made of synovial fluid, either unsorted or a sorted T cell fraction (not recorded which). The clonotype was recovered from a male donor with ankylosing spondylitis. This chain joins TRBV20-1 and TRBJ2-5, with D unclear. As DNA, the CDR3 is TGCAGCCGACGAACATTCGGGGAGACCCAGTACTTC. It is translated as CSRRTFGETQYF.